This T cell receptor beta chain was identified during a study of blood T cell repertoires in COVID-19 (dated by TCRdb to the early 2020s). At the level of the whole study: The collaborator samples originated in the United States, Italy and Spain and spanned the acute and convalescent phases of COVID-19. Where available, HLA class I and class II types were obtained from metadata supplied by the sample provider rather than from assay-based typing. Nearly every sample came with metadata listing a de-identified subject ID, COVID-19 status, age in years and sex. The samples were drawn from the first 160 participants of the ongoing ImmuneRACE study and from some 1,300 subjects provided by 6 global collaborators. The repertoires were released in a freely available public database meant as a resource for research on the immune response to SARS-CoV-2. Deeply sampled blood TCRbeta repertoires from subjects exposed to, actively infected with, or recovered from COVID-19 were included in the dataset. The prospective study material was composed of cDNA or gDNA derived from T cells, B-cell-depleted T cells, or PBMCs.

Overall results and qualifications from the work: Clinical and demographic metadata were provided uncurated, with the amount varying by source and participant.

TCRbeta CDR3 regions were amplified from genomic DNA using the immunoSEQ Assay, a bias-controlled multiplex PCR. The paper's data handling went like this. Within the assay, amplification of reference gene primers was used to estimate how many nucleated cells each sample contained. To quantify the absolute abundance of each unique TCRbeta CDR3 rearrangement, sequence reads were collapsed and filtered. For each sample, productive Simpson clonality was calculated as the square root of Simpson's diversity index over productive rearrangements. Imported from immuneACCESS, the table was reduced by TCRdb to in-frame sequences with V and J called. These copies leave out some clones; in studies compared against another copy, an unresolved V gene accounts for under half, and the cause of the remainder is not known. That table supplies the V and J calls and clone size; D and trimming were determined from the DNA. For this sample the table gives around 190,000 clones, of which 70% to 90% were detected only once. The ten largest clones add up to 7.5% to 10% of the sample.

A remark on this clone: Its specific antigen is unknown. No much larger clone is present one base from it, and per-base qualities are unavailable.

Collaborating institutions collected whole blood in K2EDTA tubes following their own protocols. For TCRbeta analysis, collaborators shipped samples in one of three forms: frozen whole blood, isolated PBMCs, or DNA extracted from either of those sample types. Trimmed from V: 4 bases; trimmed from J: 6 bases; junction bases lacking a gene match: 8. The CDR3 starts with the cysteine, ends with the phenylalanine, and has 16 residues. The only DNA kept is the CDR3, 48 bases in frame from the first base. Per the germline V gene, LGHNA is the CDR1 and YNFKEQ is the CDR2. The sequence was obtained from a man over 45 with active or convalescent COVID-19. Recombination linked TRBV4-2 to TRBJ2-5; 13 nucleotides in the junction match TRBD2. The material sequenced was peripheral blood. In nucleotide form, the sequence is TGTGCCAGCAGCCTCACTGGACTAGCGGGAGAGAAGACCCAGTACTTC. This yields the protein CASSLTGLAGEKTQYF.